What follows is one T cell receptor (beta chain) and its context. This receptor's antigen is unknown. No much larger clone exists at a distance of one base, and base qualities are not known. Donors formed part of the validation cohort, which comprised 120 subjects and was distinct from the first cohort of over 500 subjects. This sample is part of a study of cytomegalovirus exposure and HLA in healthy donors (dated 2017 in TCRdb). With respect to the entire study: According to a later analysis, the 120 or so validation repertoires were produced on the same platform as the roughly 600 repertoires of the first cohort. The study aimed to test whether cataloging public T cell receptors could reveal signatures of past pathogen exposure. In addition to the first cohort of 650 to 800 subjects, a separate validation cohort of 120 different subjects was used. To predict cytomegalovirus infection status, the study brought together high-throughput TCR immunosequencing, statistical association of individual TCRs with disease status, and machine learning.

Ends trimmed: V by 2 bases, J by 3 bases; bases unmatched to a gene: 3. The CDR3 runs 15 residues from the cysteine to the phenylalanine. Only the CDR3 DNA is retained, 45 bases long and in frame from the first base. CDR1 and CDR2 are drawn from the germline V gene: MNHEY, SVGAGI. Summary of the overall study and its limitations: Across donors, most TCR sequences were observed very rarely, whereas some public TCRs were present in many individuals. A few of the identified cytomegalovirus-associated TCR beta chains were confirmed in vitro to be specific for cytomegalovirus antigens. A later analysis had no HLA typing for the validation cohort, so co-occurrence there was scored across all 130 or so repertoires. According to the authors, the approach could potentially be generalized to other disease states and immunological phenotypes. Of the cluster scores, around 95% were above 0 in a later analysis, which found that TCRs clustered in the first cohort also tended to co-occur in the 120 validation repertoires. The study gave a list of under 200 TCR beta chains associated with cytomegalovirus. Cytomegalovirus status was reported to be diagnosed by the classifier with high specificity and sensitivity in both the original and validation cohorts.

The library was made by the immunoSEQ multiplex PCR assay. Concerning the study's data processing: To diagnose cytomegalovirus status from the catalog of TCR beta chain sequences, a statistical classification framework was built. Imported from immuneACCESS, the table was reduced by TCRdb to in-frame sequences with V and J called. These copies leave out some clones; in studies compared against another copy, an unresolved V gene accounts for under half, and the cause of the remainder is not known. V and J calls and clone size are those listed in that table; D and trimming were worked out from the DNA. This sample holds around 60,000 clones; 90% to 96% were observed only once. The ten largest clones add up to around 1% of the sample.

In this chain, TRBV6-5 is recombined with TRBJ2-5, with TRBD1 identical over 10 junction bases. Sequencing used PBMCs. This clonotype was obtained from a woman younger than 30 in good health and CMV-seronegative. The base sequence is TGTGCCAGCAGTTACCACGGGACAGGGGAAGAGACCCAGTACTTC. This translates into CASSYHGTGEETQYF.